The clone carrying this T cell receptor (beta chain) was recorded a few times. Antigen: not known. The data stem from a study of T cells in Graves' hyperthyroidism and ophthalmopathy. Findings and limits, study-wide: It was a median roughly six months before onset that the model predicted ophthalmopathy.

CDR1 is MGHRA, CDR2 YSYEKL, per germline. V was clipped by 1 base and J by 8 bases, with 8 bases between them. The CDR3 has 13 residues. TCR beta CDR3 regions were amplified from RNA. A set of HTBI primers served as the primers for a first-round RT-PCR of the TCR CDR3. TCRdb redid the calling of the multiplex PCR reads with MiXCR, one entry per CDR3 protein. The top ten hold about 9.4% of the sample, which has more than 650,000 distinct CDR3 sequences, 13% to 15% seen once. This chain connects TRBV4-1 to TRBJ1-4; no reliable D call. The receptor comes from a young woman with Graves' hyperthyroidism. Material for sequencing was blood. The CDR3 here is CASSQVGSEKLFF. CDR3 DNA: TGCGCCAGCAGCCAAGTCGGGAGCGAAAAACTGTTTTTT.